This T cell receptor (beta chain) was identified in a study of molecular identifiers for immune sequencing clone quantification. About the study: Four of five splits of RNA from about 19,000 or 110,000 naive CD8 cells were sequenced in replicates.

Per the germline V gene, CDR1 is MGHRA and CDR2 is YSYEKL. This CDR3 comprises 13 residues. Trimming took off 3 bases at V and 7 bases at J, with 12 bases between the two ends. General observations from the study: Effector cells had over 98% of their molecules in clones above 20 RNA copies, while naive cells had under 1%.

This clonotype was observed a few times. What it recognizes is unknown. With a much larger clone just one base away, this may be a read error. TCRdb analysed the PCR reads with MiXCR anew, one entry per CDR3 protein. This table holds some 91,000 distinct CDR3 sequences, about 24% found once. The genes are TRBV4-1 and TRBJ1-1; perhaps TRBD1 as D (5 bases). The sequenced sample consisted of naive CD8+ T cells from blood, with Jurkat cell RNA spiked in. The subset was: FACS-sorted CD8+CD4-CCR7+CD45RA+ naive T cells. This sequence was found in a human donor in good health. Some libraries in this study had Jurkat cell RNA spiked in. CDR3 DNA sequence: TGCGCCAGCAGCCAGCTTGGGGGTATTGAAGCTTTCTTT. This codes for CASSQLGGIEAFF.